This T cell receptor beta chain appears in the sequencing data of a study of T cell responses to AZD1222 COVID-19 vaccine. Study-wide findings and caveats: Spike-wide coverage was observed for vaccine-associated CD4 TCRs, with dominant responses at 160-218 and 743-854.

This clone was seen just once. Its antigen remains unidentified. Here immunoSEQ multiplex PCR was the method, and the copy in TCRdb shows in-frame clones only, minus some. Seen here are about 83,000 clones, approximately 87% observed once, and the top ten hold around 4.5%. From germline, CDR1 is MNHEY and CDR2 SVGEGT. Trimming left V 4 bases short and J 6 bases short, with 13 bases between. There are 13 residues in the CDR3. The sequencing here drew on peripheral blood, taken on day 0 of MenACWY control vaccination. The source is an adult in good health. The V and J genes are TRBV6-2 or TRBV6-3 and TRBJ2-7; tentatively, D is TRBD2 (5 bases). DNA of the CDR3: TGTGCCAGCAGTTTTGGACTCCGTCTCGAGCAGTACTTC. Translation gives CASSFGLRLEQYF.